A selection of T cell receptor beta chains follows, all from one sample in a study of vaccination and CD4 T cells after COVID-19. Which antigens these TCRs recognize remains unknown. A single record per CDR3 protein comes from TCRdb applying MiXCR to the PCR reads. Altogether about 14,000 distinct CDR3 sequences are present, just over 55% being singletons, with the ten largest covering around 15%. Sequencing was carried out using CD4+ T cells from blood, cultured in vitro. The receptor set was obtained from a human donor who had recovered from COVID-19. CDR3s include the opening cysteine and the closing phenylalanine or tryptophan. The D gene is left open where the match is weak. Clone sizes are given selectively: once, few, many, or a class where the clone is expanded.

d_call	j_call	v_call	clone_size	cdr3_aa	cdr3_nt
NA	TRBJ1-4	TRBV20-1	few	CSARDSGDREKLFF	TGCAGTGCTAGAGACTCAGGAGACCGGGAAAAACTGTTTTTT
NA	TRBJ1-5	TRBV7-2	NA	CASSSRDQPQHF	TGTGCCAGCAGCTCCCGGGATCAGCCCCAGCATTTT
TRBD1	TRBJ2-2	TRBV24-1	once	CATSDPGQGANTGELFF	TGTGCCACCAGTGACCCGGGACAGGGCGCGAACACCGGGGAGCTGTTTTTT
TRBD2	TRBJ2-7	TRBV12-3/TRBV12-4	NA	CASSPSGRVDYEQYF	TGTGCCAGCAGTCCGAGCGGGAGGGTTGACTACGAGCAGTACTTC
TRBD2	TRBJ2-5	TRBV10-3	NA	CAISESKRGGSETQYF	TGTGCCATCAGTGAGTCGAAAAGGGGCGGGAGTGAGACCCAGTACTTC
NA	TRBJ2-1	TRBV7-9	few	CASSLAGGRSYNEQFF	TGTGCCAGCAGCTTAGCGGGGGGGCGCTCCTACAATGAGCAGTTCTTC
NA	TRBJ2-3	TRBV7-2	NA	CASSFRTDTQYF	TGTGCCAGCAGCTTTCGCACAGATACGCAGTATTTT
NA	TRBJ2-2	TRBV7-3	NA	CASSPTSLTGELFF	TGTGCCAGCAGCCCAACTAGCCTCACCGGGGAGCTGTTTTTT
NA	TRBJ2-6	TRBV20-1	few	CSASRSNSGANVLTF	TGCAGTGCTAGCCGGTCTAACTCTGGGGCCAACGTCCTGACTTTC
NA	TRBJ2-2	TRBV10-3	NA	CAISDPTSPGELFF	TGTGCCATCAGCGACCCCACTAGTCCAGGGGAGCTGTTTTTT
NA	TRBJ2-1	TRBV30	NA	CAWSVQGSPLNEQFF	TGTGCCTGGAGTGTACAAGGCAGTCCACTCAATGAGCAGTTCTTC
TRBD1	TRBJ2-2	TRBV25-1	NA	CASSGRTGATSNTGELFF	TGTGCCAGCAGTGGTAGGACAGGGGCAACATCCAACACCGGGGAGCTGTTTTTT
TRBD2	TRBJ2-3	TRBV12-3/TRBV12-4	NA	CASSSGLAGGLTDTQYF	TGTGCCAGCAGTTCCGGACTAGCGGGAGGCCTCACAGATACGCAGTATTTT
NA	TRBJ1-1	TRBV20-1	NA	CSVQKNTEAFF	TGCAGTGTTCAGAAGAACACTGAAGCTTTCTTT
NA	TRBJ2-7	TRBV7-8	NA	CASSPTGTPYEQYF	TGTGCCAGCAGCCCTACCGGGACCCCCTACGAGCAGTACTTC
NA	TRBJ2-4	TRBV7-2	NA	CARTYSGTAKNIQYF	TGTGCCAGGACCTACTCCGGGACAGCCAAAAACATTCAGTACTTC
TRBD2	TRBJ2-2	TRBV5-1	NA	CASSLVSGRGELFF	TGCGCCAGCAGCTTGGTTAGCGGGAGAGGGGAGCTGTTTTTT
TRBD2	TRBJ2-1	TRBV6-2/TRBV6-3	NA	CASIGGREGYNEQFF	TGTGCCAGCATAGGCGGGAGAGAAGGGTACAATGAGCAGTTCTTC
NA	TRBJ1-5	TRBV15	NA	CATSRGGWQPQHF	TGTGCCACCAGCAGAGGAGGTTGGCAGCCCCAGCATTTT
NA	TRBJ2-2	TRBV30	few	CAWRSGGRDTGELFF	TGTGCCTGGAGATCCGGGGGCAGGGACACCGGGGAGCTGTTTTTT
NA	TRBJ1-3	TRBV5-1	NA	CASSTGGAGNTIYF	TGCGCCAGCAGCACCGGGGGGGCTGGAAACACCATATATTTT
NA	TRBJ2-5	TRBV20-1	NA	CSAGAPLGPQYF	TGCAGTGCTGGGGCCCCCCTGGGGCCCCAGTACTTC
TRBD1	TRBJ1-2	TRBV6-1	NA	CASTRDRSNYGYTF	TGTGCCAGCACTAGGGACAGGTCGAACTATGGCTACACCTTC
NA	TRBJ1-2	TRBV7-9	NA	CASSSARDGYTF	TGTGCCAGCAGCTCAGCGCGGGATGGCTACACCTTC
NA	TRBJ1-3	TRBV7-2	few	CASSFRRENTIYF	TGTGCCAGCAGCTTTAGGAGGGAAAACACCATATATTTT
TRBD2	TRBJ2-1	TRBV20-1	NA	CSARPLRLAGGPGREQFF	TGCAGTGCTAGACCCCTTAGACTAGCGGGAGGGCCGGGTAGGGAGCAGTTCTTC
TRBD1	TRBJ2-5	TRBV10-3	NA	CAASPGDREETQYF	TGTGCCGCATCGCCGGGGGACAGGGAAGAGACCCAGTACTTC
TRBD2	TRBJ2-5	TRBV28	NA	CASSFLVPGLAGGKTQYF	TGTGCCAGCAGTTTCCTTGTTCCGGGACTAGCGGGAGGGAAGACCCAGTACTTC
TRBD1	TRBJ1-1	TRBV20-1	few	CSASPGTGKTEAFF	TGCAGTGCTAGCCCCGGGACAGGGAAGACTGAAGCTTTCTTT
NA	TRBJ2-2	TRBV20-1	few	CSARDPGRANTGELFF	TGCAGTGCTAGAGATCCCGGTCGGGCGAACACCGGGGAGCTGTTTTTT
TRBD1	TRBJ2-3	TRBV11-2	medium-sized	CASTKTGGTDTQYF	TGTGCCAGCACCAAGACAGGGGGCACAGATACGCAGTATTTT
NA	TRBJ1-2	TRBV7-2	few	CASSLVSQLPGYTF	TGTGCCAGCAGCTTAGTTTCCCAGTTACCTGGCTACACCTTC
NA	TRBJ1-2	TRBV6-1	NA	CASQTPNYGYTF	TGTGCCAGCCAGACCCCTAACTATGGCTACACCTTC
NA	TRBJ2-5	TRBV7-2	NA	CASSSPRGTQYF	TGTGCCAGCAGCTCCCCCAGGGGGACCCAGTACTTC
NA	TRBJ1-1	TRBV10-2	NA	CASRGDSEAFF	TGCGCCAGCAGGGGGGACTCTGAAGCTTTCTTT
TRBD1	TRBJ2-7	TRBV19	NA	CASSLGGPPYEQYF	TGTGCCAGTTCCTTAGGGGGCCCTCCTTACGAGCAGTACTTC
NA	TRBJ2-5	TRBV6-1	NA	CASSEGNQETQYF	TGTGCCAGCAGTGAAGGGAACCAAGAGACCCAGTACTTC
NA	TRBJ1-2	TRBV5-3	NA	CASLGSLNYGYTF	TGTGCCAGCCTTGGGAGCCTTAACTATGGCTACACCTTC
NA	TRBJ1-1	TRBV21-1	NA	CASSTYDRDRETEAFF	TGTGCCAGCAGCACCTACGACCGGGACAGGGAGACTGAAGCTTTCTTT
NA	TRBJ1-1	TRBV7-2	NA	CASSPRQEMLYVEAFF	TGTGCCAGCAGCCCCCGACAGGAAATGCTTTATGTCGAAGCTTTCTTT
NA	TRBJ1-1	TRBV7-8	NA	CASSLDRQAGYTEAFF	TGTGCCAGCAGCTTAGATCGGCAGGCGGGATACACTGAAGCTTTCTTT
NA	TRBJ2-2	TRBV5-1	NA	CASSPFPGELFF	TGCGCCAGCAGCCCCTTTCCCGGGGAGCTGTTTTTT
NA	TRBJ1-2	TRBV20-1	NA	CSARLNSNYGYTF	TGCAGTGCTAGACTTAACTCCAACTATGGCTACACCTTC
NA	TRBJ2-3	TRBV7-3	once	CASSSHRADTQYF	TGTGCCAGCAGCTCCCACCGGGCAGATACGCAGTATTTT
TRBD1	TRBJ2-1	TRBV19	NA	CASRTGTGYNEQFF	TGTGCCAGTAGAACCGGGACAGGGTACAATGAGCAGTTCTTC
NA	TRBJ2-1	TRBV7-6	NA	CASSWTRGYEQFF	TGTGCCAGCAGCTGGACCAGGGGATATGAGCAGTTCTTC
TRBD2	TRBJ2-2	TRBV20-1	NA	CSAEAGGFTGELFF	TGCAGTGCCGAAGCGGGAGGATTCACCGGGGAGCTGTTTTTT
NA	TRBJ2-2	TRBV15	NA	CATSRDHFSYTGELFF	TGTGCCACCAGCAGAGATCACTTCAGCTACACCGGGGAGCTGTTTTTT